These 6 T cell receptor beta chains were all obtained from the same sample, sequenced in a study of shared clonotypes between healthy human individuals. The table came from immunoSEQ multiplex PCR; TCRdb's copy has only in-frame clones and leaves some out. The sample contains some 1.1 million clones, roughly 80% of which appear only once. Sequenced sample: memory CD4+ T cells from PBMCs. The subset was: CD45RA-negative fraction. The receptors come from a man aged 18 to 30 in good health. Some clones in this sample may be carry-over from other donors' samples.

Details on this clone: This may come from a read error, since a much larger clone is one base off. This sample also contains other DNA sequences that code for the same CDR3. In nucleotides, the CDR3 is TGTGCCAGCAGTTTGAGGGGCTATGGCTACACCTTC. Residues: CASSLRGYGYTF. V and J are TRBV27 and TRBJ1-2; perhaps TRBD1 as D (5 bases). With 3 bases removed from V and 4 bases from J, the gap between germline ends came to 6 bases. This CDR3 region has 12 residues. Germline V gene data show CDR1 as MNHEY and CDR2 as SMNVEV (reference sequence).

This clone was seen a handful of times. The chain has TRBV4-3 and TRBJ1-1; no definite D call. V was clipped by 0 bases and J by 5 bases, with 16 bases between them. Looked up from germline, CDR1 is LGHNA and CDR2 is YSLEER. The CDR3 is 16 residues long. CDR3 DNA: TGCGCCAGCAGCCAAGAAGTGGGCGGCTGGGGTACTGAAGCTTTCTTT. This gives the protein CASSQEVGGWGTEAFF.

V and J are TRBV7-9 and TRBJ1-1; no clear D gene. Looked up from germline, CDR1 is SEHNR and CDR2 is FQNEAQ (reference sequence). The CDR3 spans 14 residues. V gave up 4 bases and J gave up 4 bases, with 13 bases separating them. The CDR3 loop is CASSSQVKVTEAFF. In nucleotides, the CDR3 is TGTGCCAGCAGCTCACAAGTTAAGGTCACTGAAGCTTTCTTT.

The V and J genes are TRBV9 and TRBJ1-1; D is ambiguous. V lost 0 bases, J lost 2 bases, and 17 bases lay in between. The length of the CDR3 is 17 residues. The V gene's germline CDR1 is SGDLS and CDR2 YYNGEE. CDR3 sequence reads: CASSVDGRSRSNTEAFF. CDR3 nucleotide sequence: TGTGCCAGCAGCGTAGACGGCCGATCAAGATCAAACACTGAAGCTTTCTTT.

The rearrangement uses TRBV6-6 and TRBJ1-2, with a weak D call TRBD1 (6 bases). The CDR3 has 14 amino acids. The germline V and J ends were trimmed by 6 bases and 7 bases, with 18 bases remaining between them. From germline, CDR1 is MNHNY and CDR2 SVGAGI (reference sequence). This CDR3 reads CASRNREQMSGYTF. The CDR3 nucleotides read TGTGCCAGCAGAAACAGGGAACAGATGAGTGGCTACACCTTC.

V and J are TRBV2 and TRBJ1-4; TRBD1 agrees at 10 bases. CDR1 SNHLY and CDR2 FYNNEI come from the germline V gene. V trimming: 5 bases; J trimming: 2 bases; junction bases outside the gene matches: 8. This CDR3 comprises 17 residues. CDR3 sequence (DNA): TGTGCCAGCAGTACCGGGACAGGGGTCGGGACTAATGAAAAACTGTTTTTT. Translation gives CASSTGTGVGTNEKLFF.